What follows are 10 T cell receptor beta chains derived from one specimen sequenced in a study of blood T cell repertoires in COVID-19. Method: immunoSEQ multiplex PCR; TCRdb's copy keeps in-frame clones and lacks some. Of about 200,000 clones in the sample, more than 75% were seen once. The sample comprised PBMCs or T cells enriched from blood (not recorded which). These receptors were collected from a man aged 40-55 years with acute COVID-19.

V is TRBV4-1 and J is TRBJ1-1, with 8 nucleotides matching TRBD1. CDR1 is MGHRA, CDR2 YSYEKL, per germline. The CDR3 covers 15 residues. Trimming at V came to 0 bases and at J to 10 bases, leaving 10 bases not matched to a gene. CDR3 sequence: CASSQDWPTGAGAFF. The CDR3, as DNA: TGCGCCAGCAGCCAAGATTGGCCGACAGGGGCGGGAGCTTTCTTT.

The chain recombines TRBV5-6 with TRBJ2-5, with 8 bases fitting TRBD2. The V and J ends lost 0 bases and 5 bases, in that order; junction bases with no gene match: 6. The CDR3 runs 15 residues. Germline CDR1 is SGHDT and CDR2 is YYEEEE. The CDR3 coding sequence is TGTGCCAGCAGCTTGGCGGGAGGGCCGACGGAGACCCAGTACTTC. Translation: CASSLAGGPTETQYF.

The genes are TRBV19 and TRBJ2-5; D is possibly TRBD2 (6 bases). The V and J ends lost 3 bases and 0 bases respectively, with 8 bases between them. CDR3 size: 14 residues. From germline, CDR1 is LNHDA and CDR2 SQIVND (reference sequence). The CDR3 protein is CASSIAGYQETQYF. The CDR3, as DNA: TGTGCCAGTAGTATTGCGGGGTACCAAGAGACCCAGTACTTC.

The chain is built from TRBV30 and TRBJ2-2; D not certain. Germline CDR1 reads GTSNPN; CDR2 reads SVGIG (reference sequence). Trimming removed 0 bases from V and 1 base from J, with 6 bases in between. The CDR3 spans 14 residues. The CDR3 region is CAWSVHQNTGELFF. The CDR3 DNA follows: TGTGCCTGGAGTGTACACCAGAACACCGGGGAGCTGTTTTTT.

This clone has just a few counts. The chain joins TRBV27 to TRBJ1-5; no clear D. Between the trimmed V and J ends, which lost 3 bases and 1 base, there was a span of 10 bases. In germline, CDR1 is MNHEY, CDR2 SMNVEV (reference sequence). CDR3 length: 15 amino acids. The CDR3 nucleotides read TGTGCCAGCAGTTTGGTGGCAGGCAGCAATCAGCCCCAGCATTTT. Translating it yields CASSLVAGSNQPQHF.

The genes are TRBV7-3 and TRBJ2-2; the D gene is possibly TRBD2 (5 bases). The CDR3 contains 14 residues. From germline, CDR1 is SGHTA and CDR2 FQGTGA. The V end lost 5 bases, the J end lost 14 bases, and 21 bases lay between the germline ends. This CDR3 reads CASSLGPGERKLFF. As DNA, the CDR3 is TGTGCCAGCAGCCTTGGCCCGGGCGAGCGGAAACTGTTTTTT.

Comment on this clone: The same CDR3 can be traced to other DNA sequences in this sample. The V gene is TRBV9, the J gene TRBJ2-7, with D perhaps matching TRBD2 (6 bases). Germline CDR1 and CDR2: SGDLS and YYNGEE. Trimming cost V 2 bases and J 1 base, with 10 bases left between them. The CDR3 has 14 amino acids. The DNA of the CDR3 is TGTGCCAGCAGCGTTGACGGGACTTCCTACGAGCAGTACTTC. The encoded protein is CASSVDGTSYEQYF.

This rearrangement joins TRBV7-9 to TRBJ2-7; no firm D call. From germline, CDR1 is SEHNR and CDR2 FQNEAQ (reference sequence). V lost 3 bases and J 2 bases, leaving 8 bases between the germline ends. The CDR3 spans 13 residues. CDR3 amino acids: CASSLAVTYEQYF. DNA of the CDR3: TGTGCCAGCAGCTTGGCGGTTACCTACGAGCAGTACTTC. The complete variable domain, with remaining parts taken from reference TRBV7-9 and TRBJ2-7, reads DTGVSQNPRHKITKRGQNVTFRCDPISEHNRLYWYRQTLGQGPEFLTYFQNEAQLEKSRLLSDRFSAERPKGSFSTLEIQRTEQGDSAMYLCASSLAVTYEQYFGPGTRLTVT.

The V call is TRBV5-4, the J call TRBJ1-6; 9 nucleotides agree with TRBD1. V dropped 3 bases and J dropped 9; count of bases not matched to a gene: 7. The CDR3 is made up of 15 amino acids. Germline lookup yields CDR1 SGHNT and CDR2 YYREEE (reference sequence). CDR3 region: CASSSSRTGVSPLHF. CDR3 nucleotide sequence: TGTGCCAGCAGCTCCTCCAGGACAGGGGTTTCACCCCTCCACTTT.

This clone was observed once. The rearrangement joins TRBV5-1 to TRBJ1-2, with 7 bases aligning to TRBD1. V was clipped by 0 bases and J by 4 bases; unmatched bases: 6. Germline CDR1 is SGHRS and CDR2 is YFSETQ. The CDR3 is made up of 15 amino acids. CDR3 DNA: TGCGCCAGCAGCTTGGAGCGGGCAGGGGGCTATGGCTACACCTTC. Its protein is CASSLERAGGYGYTF.